This TCR beta chain was documented in a study of radiotherapy plus CTLA-4 blockade in lung cancer. Study-wide results and caveats: Early shifts in blood T cell clones, with interferon-beta, reportedly predicted response best. Expansion of tumor-derived TCR clones was observed in blood after radiotherapy plus ipilimumab.

Germline trimming cut 1 base from V and 4 bases from J; bases unmatched to any gene: 14. The length of the CDR3 is 20 residues. The germline V gene encodes CDR1 WSHSY and CDR2 SAAADI. Note on this clone: Its antigen is as yet unknown.

Patients with chemo-refractory metastatic non-small-cell lung cancer received focal radiation plus CTLA-4 blockade with ipilimumab. Clones were sequenced by immunoSEQ multiplex PCR, and TCRdb holds only the in-frame ones, with some missing. Altogether about 24,000 clones are present, around 71% being singletons, with the ten largest covering more than 3%. This receptor was identified in a human donor with non-small cell lung cancer whose response to radiotherapy plus ipilimumab could not be evaluated. The V gene is TRBV10-2, the J gene TRBJ2-3, with 13 nucleotides matching TRBD2. The sample in question was peripheral blood, obtained from a patient treated with radiotherapy plus ipilimumab. CDR3 region: CASSEFYSRTSGRGADTQYF. In DNA form, the CDR3 reads TGCGCCAGCAGTGAGTTTTATTCCAGGACTAGCGGGAGAGGCGCAGATACGCAGTATTTT.